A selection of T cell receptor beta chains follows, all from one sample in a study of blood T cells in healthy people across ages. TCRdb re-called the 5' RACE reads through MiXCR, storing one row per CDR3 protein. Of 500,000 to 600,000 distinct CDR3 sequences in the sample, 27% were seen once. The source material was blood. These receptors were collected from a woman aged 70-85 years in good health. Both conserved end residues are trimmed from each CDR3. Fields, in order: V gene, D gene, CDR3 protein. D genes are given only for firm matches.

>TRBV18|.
ASSPIRGAGYEQY
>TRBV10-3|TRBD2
AITEGSGGPQSSCNEQF
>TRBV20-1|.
SARNRVSSYNEQF
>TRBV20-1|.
SARRGGLRNEQF
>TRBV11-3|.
ASSLGKGRLDGYT
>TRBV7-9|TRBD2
ASSLAGGGNEQY
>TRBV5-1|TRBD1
ASSAGQGSGELF
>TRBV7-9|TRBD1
VSSPGQGRGTEAF
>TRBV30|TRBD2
AWSVGLAVDTQY
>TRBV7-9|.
ASSSLGNPYNEQF
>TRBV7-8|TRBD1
ASSSWDRSYEQY
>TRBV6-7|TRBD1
ASSYSDRNSPLH
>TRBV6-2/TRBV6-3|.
ASSPQRATYEQY
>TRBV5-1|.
ASSFTGSGTGELF
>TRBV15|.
ATSRSGARNEAF
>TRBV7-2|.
ASSSLSWTEAF
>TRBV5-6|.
ASGQGVNYGYT
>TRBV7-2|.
ASNINPGLAKNIQY
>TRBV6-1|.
ASNKDRYTDTQY
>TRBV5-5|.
ASSLVSAKDIQY
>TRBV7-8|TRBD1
ASTPDRYHEQY
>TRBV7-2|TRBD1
ASSLRPVTGSNEKLF
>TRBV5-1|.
ASSLDRNDYGYT
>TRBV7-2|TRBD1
ASSLTGTGNYEQY
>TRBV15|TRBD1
ATSRGQGITDTQY
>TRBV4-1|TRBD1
ASSSGTDYGYT
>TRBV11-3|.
ASSILPGRSEAF
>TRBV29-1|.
SFIRDSKGTDTQY
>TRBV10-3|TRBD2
AISGGSGQRGRGQKETQY
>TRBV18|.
ASSPPASSGNTIY
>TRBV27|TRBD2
ASSHSGIGSEQF
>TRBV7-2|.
ASSLAVPNYEQY
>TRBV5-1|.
ASSLDSLVGELF
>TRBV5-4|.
ASSLEQPTQETQY
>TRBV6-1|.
ASSRQELQETQY
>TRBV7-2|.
ASSPQALSSYEQY
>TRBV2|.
ASSHEVGGTGLF
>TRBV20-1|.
SGSRGRSGYT
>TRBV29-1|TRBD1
SVQGQGKEKLF
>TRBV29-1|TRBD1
SVSRDRASYEQY
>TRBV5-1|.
ASSPDLPYEQY
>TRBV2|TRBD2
ASSPRLGGSTDTQY
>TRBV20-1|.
SALLTEAWGYT
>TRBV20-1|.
SATQGGVGADTQY
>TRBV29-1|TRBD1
SAGQGAGEQY
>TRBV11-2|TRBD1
ASSRRTGGYTEAF
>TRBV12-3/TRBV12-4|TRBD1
ASSPTHLGGPQGASNEQF
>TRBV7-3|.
ASSFRLGETQY
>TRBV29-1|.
SVSGTQNTEAF
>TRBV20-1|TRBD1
SASAGQGVSEQY
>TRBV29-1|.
SVLTDSNYGYT
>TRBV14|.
ASSHAGYEQY
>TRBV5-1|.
ASRLGLYAGNTIY